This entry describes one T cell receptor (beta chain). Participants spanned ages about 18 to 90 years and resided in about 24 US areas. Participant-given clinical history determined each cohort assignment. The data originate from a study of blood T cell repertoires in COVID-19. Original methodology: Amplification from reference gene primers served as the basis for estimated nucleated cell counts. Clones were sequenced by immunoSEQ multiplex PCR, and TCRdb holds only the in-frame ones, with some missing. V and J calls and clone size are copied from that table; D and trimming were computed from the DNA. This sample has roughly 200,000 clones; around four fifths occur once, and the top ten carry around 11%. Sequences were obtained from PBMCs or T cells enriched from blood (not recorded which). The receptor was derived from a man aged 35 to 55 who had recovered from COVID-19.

CDR3 coding DNA: TGTGCCATCAGTGAGTCTAAACAGGGGGCGAGGGAGACCCAGTACTTC. This encodes CAISESKQGARETQYF. V usage is TRBV10-3 and J usage is TRBJ2-5, with 9 bases matching TRBD1. This CDR3 has 16 residues. V lost 0 bases to trimming and J lost 5 bases; unmatched junction nucleotides: 7. Looked up from germline, CDR1 is ENHRY and CDR2 is SYGVKD.